This section outlines one T cell receptor beta chain sequence together with its context. V was shortened by 2 bases and J by 3 bases, with 13 bases between the two germline ends. The CDR3 is 15 amino acids. From germline, CDR1 is LNHDA and CDR2 SQIVND (reference sequence). This specimen belongs to a study of T cell repertoires in cytomegalovirus infection. On the study more broadly: Through public TCR beta signatures, both CMV infection and matching HLA type were indicated.

TCRdb re-called the reads through MiXCR, storing one row per CDR3 protein. This table has some 700,000 distinct CDR3 sequences, approximately 34% appearing once. This chain connects TRBV19 to TRBJ1-1, with TRBD1 as a possible D gene (6 bases). Sequencing used PBMCs. The TCR comes from a human donor in good health (CMV status not recorded). Some clones in this sample may be carry-over from other donors' samples. This CDR3 reads CASSIIANRDTEAFF. As DNA, the CDR3 is TGTGCCAGTAGTATAATAGCCAACAGGGACACTGAAGCTTTCTTT.